Below are 23 T cell receptor beta chains sequenced from a single sample in a study of shared clonotypes between healthy human individuals. Here immunoSEQ multiplex PCR was the method, and the copy in TCRdb shows in-frame clones only, minus some. Of around 2.5 million clones in the sample, roughly 93% were seen once. Sequencing input: naive CD4+ T cells from PBMCs. The subset denotes: CD45RA+ positively selected. The receptors shown here come from a young man in good health. Some clones in this sample may be carry-over from other donors' samples.

This sequence joins TRBV30 and TRBJ2-1; D is uncertain. The CDR3 totals 10 residues. V lost 2 bases and J 5 bases, leaving 1 base between the germline ends. Germline V gene lookup returns CDR1 GTSNPN and CDR2 SVGIG (reference sequence). The CDR3, as DNA: TGTGCCTGGAGTCACAATGAGCAGTTCTTC. The encoded protein is CAWSHNEQFF.

The chain couples TRBV6-5 to TRBJ2-7; TRBD2 matches at 8 bases. V was pared by 7 bases and J by 5 bases, with 13 bases of the junction left unmatched. The germline V gene encodes CDR1 MNHEY and CDR2 SVGAGI. This CDR3 has 15 amino acids. The CDR3 DNA follows: TGTGCCAGCATCAGCAGCGGGAGTTGGGTCGACGAGCAGTACTTC. Translated: CASISSGSWVDEQYF.

This clone was seen just once. The V gene is TRBV6-5, the J gene TRBJ2-1; possibly TRBD2 for D (5 bases). The V gene lost 4 bases and the J gene lost 0 bases, with 10 bases spanning the gap. CDR1 and CDR2 (germline): MNHEY, SVGAGI. This CDR3 region has 15 residues. The CDR3 nucleotides read TGTGCCAGCAGTTCCGACTATAGCTCCTACAATGAGCAGTTCTTC. Its protein is CASSSDYSSYNEQFF.

This rearrangement joins TRBV19 to TRBJ2-3; 7 bases align to TRBD1. This CDR3 is built from 14 residues. Germline V lookup: CDR1 LNHDA, CDR2 SQIVND (reference sequence). The J segment lost 3 bases and the V segment lost 9 bases, leaving 9 bases of the junction unmatched. Written as DNA, the CDR3 is TGTGCCAGCTGGGGACAGACTGCAACAGATACGCAGTATTTT. Protein product: CASWGQTATDTQYF.

The chain joins TRBV5-4 to TRBJ2-7, with TRBD2 as a possible D gene (7 bases). The V end lost 4 bases, the J end lost 6 bases, and 26 bases lay between the germline ends. This CDR3 region has 17 residues. The germline CDR1 and CDR2 sequences are SGHNT and YYREEE (reference sequence). The CDR3 DNA is TGTGCCAGCAGCCCCGGTGGGGGGGCGGGAGTAGGGAGCGAGCAGTACTTC. Its protein product is CASSPGGGAGVGSEQYF.

This chain connects TRBV7-9 to TRBJ1-3, with 8 positions matching TRBD1. The CDR3 is 15 residues long. Trimming removed 5 bases from V and 1 base from J; junction bases left unmatched: 4. Germline CDR1 is SEHNR and CDR2 is FQNEAQ (reference sequence). The CDR3 bases are TGTGCCAGCAGCGTAAGGACAGGGTCTGGAAACACCATATATTTT. Its protein product is CASSVRTGSGNTIYF.

The chain carries TRBV5-1 and TRBJ2-3; D is ambiguous. Trimming stripped 4 bases from V and 1 base from J, with 7 bases between. Per germline, CDR1 SGHRS and CDR2 YFSETQ. The CDR3 contains 13 residues. The CDR3 DNA is TGCGCCAGCAGCCAGACTGGCACAGATACGCAGTATTTT. Translated: CASSQTGTDTQYF.

The rearrangement links TRBV30 to TRBJ1-5; 7 positions agree with TRBD1. This CDR3 contains 15 residues. With 3 bases clipped from V and 2 bases from J, the junction kept 7 bases outside the gene matches. Germline lookup yields CDR1 GTSNPN and CDR2 SVGIG (reference sequence). Written as DNA, the CDR3 is TGTGCCTGGAGCCCAGGGGGGGGGCGCAATCAGCCCCAGCATTTT. It encodes CAWSPGGGRNQPQHF.

Details on this clone: Different DNA sequences within this sample yield the same CDR3. The J gene is TRBJ2-1, the V gene TRBV6-5; no clear D. CDR1 and CDR2 (germline): MNHEY, SVGAGI. V was clipped by 0 bases and J by 0 bases, with 6 bases between them. The CDR3 contains 15 residues. CDR3 region: CASSYSGNSYNEQFF. The CDR3 DNA sequence: TGTGCCAGCAGTTACTCGGGGAACTCCTACAATGAGCAGTTCTTC.

The rearrangement links TRBV7-2 to TRBJ2-2; no definite D call. Per germline, CDR1 SGHTA and CDR2 FQGNSA. The V and J ends lost 5 bases and 2 bases respectively, with 18 bases between them. This CDR3 has 17 amino acids. CDR3 loop: CASSPSRGRVNTGELFF. The CDR3 DNA reads TGTGCCAGCAGCCCCTCGCGAGGAAGAGTTAACACCGGGGAGCTGTTTTTT.

The V call is TRBV2, the J call TRBJ2-1, with D tentatively TRBD2 (5 bases). CDR3 size: 13 residues. Looked up from germline, CDR1 is SNHLY and CDR2 is FYNNEI. Trimming cost V 4 bases and J 6 bases, with 10 bases left between them. The chain's CDR3 is CASSGPSGNEQFF. The CDR3 nucleotides read TGTGCCAGCAGTGGACCGAGCGGCAATGAGCAGTTCTTC.

This rearrangement joins TRBV28 to TRBJ2-1, with TRBD2 matching 9 bases. Germline V gene data show CDR1 as MDHEN and CDR2 as SYDVKM. This CDR3 has 15 residues. Trimming cost V 6 bases and J 10 bases; bases outside gene matches: 13. DNA of the CDR3: TGTGCCAGCAGACCGGGACTAGCTCTCGGACGGGAGCAGTTCTTC. Protein sequence: CASRPGLALGREQFF.

This chain uses TRBV7-2 with TRBJ1-2; D is undetermined. The CDR3 loop spans 13 amino acids. Between the trimmed V and J ends, which lost 2 bases and 4 bases, there was a span of 8 bases. Looked up from germline, CDR1 is SGHTA and CDR2 is FQGNSA. In DNA form, the CDR3 reads TGTGCCAGCAGCTTAACAAGGCTCTATGGCTACACCTTC. As protein: CASSLTRLYGYTF.

About this clone itself: Other DNA variants within this sample encode the same CDR3. The chain combines TRBV5-1 with TRBJ2-3; TRBD1 matches 8 bases. Trimming took 1 base from V and 3 from J; bases not matched to a gene: 4. This CDR3 is built from 15 residues. Per the germline V gene, CDR1 is SGHRS and CDR2 is YFSETQ. The CDR3 region has the DNA TGCGCCAGCAGCTTGCGACAGGGGCCTACAGATACGCAGTATTTT. Its protein product is CASSLRQGPTDTQYF. Variable domain in full (rest from reference TRBV5-1 and TRBJ2-3): KAGVTQTPRYLIKTRGQQVTLSCSPISGHRSVSWYQQTPGQGLQFLFEYFSETQRNKGNFPGRFSGRQFSNSRSEMNVSTLELGDSALYLCASSLRQGPTDTQYFGPGTRLTVL.

The V and J genes are TRBV19 and TRBJ2-7; 7 positions agree with TRBD1. The CDR3 has 15 residues. The junction had 8 bases not matched to a gene; V was cut back by 2 bases and J by 4 bases. CDR1 and CDR2 (germline): LNHDA, SQIVND (reference sequence). CDR3 DNA sequence: TGTGCCAGTAGTATAACCGGGACAGTCCTGTACGAGCAGTACTTC. It codes for CASSITGTVLYEQYF.

This sequence joins TRBV6-5 and TRBJ2-2; D gene unclear. The CDR3 covers 15 residues. Trimming cost V 5 bases and J 2 bases, with 12 bases left between them. Germline V lookup: CDR1 MNHEY, CDR2 SVGAGI. The CDR3 DNA reads TGTGCCAGCAGTCCGTGGACGGACAACACCGGGGAGCTGTTTTTT. It yields the protein CASSPWTDNTGELFF.

This clone was picked up one time. The rearrangement links TRBV5-4 to TRBJ1-2; D not resolved. The CDR3 is 11 amino acids. V lost 2 bases to trimming and J lost 6 bases, with 5 bases between them. Germline V gene data show CDR1 as SGHNT and CDR2 as YYREEE (reference sequence). CDR3 coding DNA: TGTGCCAGCAGCTTCGGGGATGGCTACACCTTC. Translated: CASSFGDGYTF.

The rearrangement joins TRBV10-3 to TRBJ1-2; D possibly corresponds to TRBD1 (5 bases). V dropped 5 bases and J dropped 9 bases, with 13 bases sitting between them. The CDR3 consists of 12 residues. Germline CDR1 and CDR2: ENHRY and SYGVKD. The CDR3 loop reads CAISRDLSSYTF. In DNA form, the CDR3 reads TGTGCCATCAGTCGGGACCTTAGTAGCTACACCTTC.

The genes are TRBV20-1 and TRBJ1-2; no reliable D call. Germline V gene data show CDR1 as DFQATT and CDR2 as SNEGSKA (reference sequence). The CDR3 has 11 amino acids. The CDR3 DNA reads TGCAGCCCAACGACGGGCAAGGGCTACACCTTC. As protein: CSPTTGKGYTF.

The DNA for the CDR3 is TGTGCCAGCAGTGACTCTTTAAGGGGCAGGAGTGGGGCCAACGTCCTGACTTTC. This codes for CASSDSLRGRSGANVLTF. The gene calls are TRBV6-4 and TRBJ2-6; D might be TRBD1 (5 bases). V gave up 0 bases and J gave up 3 bases, with 15 bases separating them. This CDR3 has 18 amino acids. CDR1 and CDR2 from the germline V gene are MRHNA and SNTAGT.

This sequence joins TRBV5-8 and TRBJ1-2, with no clear D. The CDR3 is 12 residues long. Germline V gene data show CDR1 as SGHTS and CDR2 as YDEGEE. With 5 bases removed from V and 3 bases from J, the gap between germline ends came to 8 bases. This CDR3 is CASSRQDYGYTF. Written as DNA, the CDR3 is TGTGCCAGCAGTAGACAAGACTATGGCTACACCTTC.

CDR3 sequence: CASRTGGNNVYEQYF. DNA of the CDR3: TGTGCCAGCAGAACGGGAGGGAACAATGTCTACGAGCAGTACTTC. The chain links TRBV28 to TRBJ2-7; 8 bases fit TRBD2. The ends lost 6 bases at V and 3 bases at J; junction bases unmatched: 10. Germline V gene sequence: CDR1 MDHEN, CDR2 SYDVKM. CDR3 length: 15 amino acids.

The chain couples TRBV30 to TRBJ1-5; perhaps TRBD1 as D (5 bases). Per germline, CDR1 GTSNPN and CDR2 SVGIG (reference sequence). This CDR3 has 15 residues. V lost 0 bases and J lost 4, with 13 bases in between. The CDR3 spells CAWSVLGDTNQPQHF. The CDR3 DNA reads as TGTGCCTGGAGTGTACTAGGGGATACAAATCAGCCCCAGCATTTT.